This T cell receptor beta chain derives from a study of T cell changes during pregnancy in multiple sclerosis. The method was immunoSEQ multiplex PCR; TCRdb's version includes in-frame clones alone and lacks a portion of them. The table records approximately 59,000 clones, approximately 90% of them present only once. The CDR3 runs to 13 residues. Germline CDR1 SQVTM, CDR2 ANQGSEA. The V and J ends lost 4 bases and 6 bases respectively, with 15 bases between them. This clonotype originated in a female donor in good health, enrolled as a control in a pregnancy study. V and J are TRBV29-1 and TRBJ1-1, with D possibly being TRBD1 (5 bases). The source material was peripheral blood, sampled in the third trimester of pregnancy. The CDR3 loop is CSVGGGEKAEAFF. In DNA form, the CDR3 reads TGCAGCGTTGGTGGGGGGGAGAAGGCTGAAGCTTTCTTT.